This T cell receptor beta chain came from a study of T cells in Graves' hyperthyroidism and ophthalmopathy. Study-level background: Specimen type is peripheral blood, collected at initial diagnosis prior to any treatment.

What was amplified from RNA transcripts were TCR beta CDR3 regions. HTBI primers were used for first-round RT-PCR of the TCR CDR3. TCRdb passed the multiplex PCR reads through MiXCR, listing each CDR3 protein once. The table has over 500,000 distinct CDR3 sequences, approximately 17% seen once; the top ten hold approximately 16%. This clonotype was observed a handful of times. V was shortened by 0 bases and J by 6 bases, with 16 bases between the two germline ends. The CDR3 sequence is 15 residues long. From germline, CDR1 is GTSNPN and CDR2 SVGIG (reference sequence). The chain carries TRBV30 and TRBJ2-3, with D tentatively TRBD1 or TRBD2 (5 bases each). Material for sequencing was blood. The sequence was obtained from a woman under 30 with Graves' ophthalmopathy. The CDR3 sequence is CAWSVGTSSGDTQYF. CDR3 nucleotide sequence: TGTGCCTGGAGTGTAGGGACCTCCTCGGGTGATACGCAGTATTTT.